Below, 4 T cell receptor beta chains from the same sample are listed, as sequenced in a study of shared clonotypes between healthy human individuals. Selected positively for CCR7 and CD45RO-negative, naive CD8 cells excluded terminally differentiated effector memory CD45RA+ cells. Produced via immunoSEQ multiplex PCR; TCRdb's table is partial and in-frame only. Among over 750,000 clones listed, about 96% were seen once. The specimen sequenced was naive CD8+ T cells sorted from blood. The receptor set was obtained from a man aged 30 to 39 in good health.

This chain connects TRBV6-1 to TRBJ1-2; the match to TRBD1 covers 7 bases. Germline V gives CDR1 MNHNS, CDR2 SASEGT. Trimming cost V 7 bases and J 7 bases; bases outside gene matches: 9. The CDR3 has 13 amino acids. The CDR3 nucleotides read TGTGCCAGCATGTTGACAGGGTGGGCTGGCTACACCTTC. Residues: CASMLTGWAGYTF.

The J gene is TRBJ1-3, the V gene TRBV29-1; unclear D gene. This CDR3 has 14 residues. Germline CDR1 and CDR2: SQVTM and ANQGSEA. The V and J ends lost 4 bases and 0 bases respectively, with 10 bases between them. The CDR3: CSVATPSSGNTIYF. The CDR3 nucleotides read TGCAGCGTTGCGACGCCGAGCTCTGGAAACACCATATATTTT. The full variable domain, in which reference TRBV29-1 and TRBJ1-3 provide the parts outside the CDR3, is SAVISQKPSRDICQRGTSLTIQCQVDSQVTMMFWYRQQPGQSLTLIATANQGSEATYESGFVIDKFPISRPNLTFSTLTVSNMSPEDSSIYLCSVATPSSGNTIYFGEGSWLTVV.

V is TRBV4-1 and J is TRBJ2-1, with D tentatively TRBD2 (5 bases). The germline V and J ends were trimmed by 0 bases and 2 bases, with 11 bases remaining between them. There are 16 residues in the CDR3. CDR1 and CDR2 (germline): MGHRA, YSYEKL. CDR3 in amino acids: CASSQDSGNPYNEQFF. In DNA form, the CDR3 reads TGCGCCAGCAGCCAAGATTCGGGGAACCCCTACAATGAGCAGTTCTTC.

As DNA, the CDR3 is TGTGCCAGCAGTTTATATCGGTACGAGCAGTACTTC. Protein: CASSLYRYEQYF. V is TRBV28 and J is TRBJ2-7; D is ambiguous. The CDR3 has 12 residues. Per the germline V gene, CDR1 is MDHEN and CDR2 is SYDVKM. V was shortened by 1 base and J by 4 bases, with 5 bases between the two germline ends.